The 18 T cell receptor beta chains given below trace back to one sample, sequenced in a study of cytomegalovirus exposure and HLA in healthy donors. The PCR ran on 60 Vbeta and 13 Jbeta primers. Some clones are missing from TCRdb's copy, which holds only in-frame ones; the method was immunoSEQ multiplex PCR. In the table there are around 90,000 clones, about 85% of which are singletons. Sequencing was carried out using PBMCs. The source is a middle-aged man in good health and CMV-seropositive.

The chain uses TRBV29-1 and TRBJ1-1; perhaps TRBD1 as D (6 bases). Germline CDR1 and CDR2: SQVTM and ANQGSEA. This CDR3 spans 14 amino acids. V lost 4 bases, J lost 1 base, and 13 bases lay in between. For the CDR3, the DNA is TGCAGCGTTGCGGGACAATATTCGAACACTGAAGCTTTCTTT. Its translation: CSVAGQYSNTEAFF.

The chain combines TRBV6-1 with TRBJ2-3; tentative D call: TRBD2 (6 bases). In germline, CDR1 is MNHNS, CDR2 SASEGT. The CDR3 is 16 residues long. V was shortened by 2 bases and J by 0 bases, with 12 bases between the two germline ends. CDR3 in DNA: TGTGCCAGCAGTGAACTCGGCGGGATTAGCACAGATACGCAGTATTTT. It is translated as CASSELGGISTDTQYF.

This clone was observed a handful of times. The V and J genes are TRBV27 and TRBJ2-3; D not certain. This CDR3 contains 10 residues. V lost 11 bases and J 2 bases, leaving 5 bases between the germline ends. Germline V gene sequence: CDR1 MNHEY, CDR2 SMNVEV (reference sequence). The CDR3 spells CAGPTDTQYF. CDR3 coding DNA: TGTGCCGGCCCCACAGATACGCAGTATTTT.

The chain joins TRBV28 to TRBJ1-1, with D unresolved. CDR3 size: 13 residues. The germline V gene encodes CDR1 MDHEN and CDR2 SYDVKM. Trimming removed 6 bases at V and 1 base at J, with 9 bases between. CDR3 loop: CASRPSTNTEAFF. CDR3 bases: TGTGCCAGCAGACCGTCTACGAACACTGAAGCTTTCTTT.

The J gene is TRBJ2-5, the V gene TRBV6-1; TRBD2 might be the D (6 bases). The CDR3 extends over 13 amino acids. Germline-derived CDR1 and CDR2 are MNHNS and SASEGT. Trimming left V 6 bases short and J 2 bases short, with 10 bases between. As DNA, the CDR3 is TGTGCCAGCAGCGGGGGTCTTCAAGAGACCCAGTACTTC. Protein sequence: CASSGGLQETQYF.

This sequence joins TRBV29-1 and TRBJ2-5, with D perhaps TRBD2 (5 bases). This CDR3 comprises 12 residues. V lost 6 bases and J 5 bases, leaving 13 bases between the germline ends. Germline-derived CDR1 and CDR2 are SQVTM and ANQGSEA. CDR3 region: CSVLHGGETQYF. The CDR3 DNA sequence: TGCAGCGTCTTGCACGGCGGGGAGACCCAGTACTTC.

V gene TRBV6-5 combines with J gene TRBJ1-5, with D unclear. The V gene lost 8 bases and the J gene lost 3 bases, with 11 bases spanning the gap. The germline V gene encodes CDR1 MNHEY and CDR2 SVGAGI. The CDR3 loop spans 13 amino acids. The CDR3 protein is CASSYRPNQPQHF. DNA of the CDR3: TGTGCCAGCTCCTACCGCCCCAATCAGCCCCAGCATTTT.

The chain combines TRBV5-4 with TRBJ2-1, with TRBD1 matching 10 bases. The CDR3 runs 16 residues. V was clipped by 4 bases and J by 7 bases; unmatched bases: 11. Germline-derived CDR1 and CDR2 are SGHNT and YYREEE (reference sequence). CDR3 region: CASSPQTGGVGNEQFF. CDR3 bases: TGTGCCAGCAGCCCCCAGACAGGGGGCGTAGGAAATGAGCAGTTCTTC.

This chain uses TRBV7-2 with TRBJ1-2; no clear D. CDR3 length: 13 amino acids. The germline V and J ends were trimmed by 5 bases and 5 bases, with 12 bases remaining between them. Germline V gene lookup returns CDR1 SGHTA and CDR2 FQGNSA. The chain's CDR3 is CASSLSSGYGYTF. CDR3 nucleotide sequence: TGTGCCAGCAGCCTTTCGTCCGGGTATGGCTACACCTTC.

This clone was observed a single time. This chain links TRBV21-1 with TRBJ1-6; the table's TRBD1 call for D was not verified on the DNA. TRBV21-1 is a documented pseudogene. The CDR3 contains 18 residues. CDR3 residues: CASSNRDRGEPPNSPLHF. CDR3 DNA: TGTGCCAGCAGCAACCGGGACAGGGGGGAACCCCCGAATTCACCCCTCCACTTT.

The CDR3 DNA is TGTGCCAGCAGTGCGACTAGCGGGGGGGCAGCAGATACGCAGTATTTT. This encodes CASSATSGGAADTQYF. The rearrangement joins TRBV6-1 to TRBJ2-3, with TRBD2 identical over 14 bases. This CDR3 spans 16 amino acids. V lost 4 bases, J lost 4 bases, and 4 bases stayed unmatched. Germline CDR1 MNHNS, CDR2 SASEGT.

The chain links TRBV19 to TRBJ2-1; 8 bases agree with TRBD1. Germline CDR1 reads LNHDA; CDR2 reads SQIVND (reference sequence). V lost 6 bases, J lost 2 bases, and 6 bases stayed unmatched. The CDR3 has 15 amino acids. CDR3: CASSPDRETYNEQFF. Here the CDR3 DNA reads TGTGCCAGTAGCCCGGACAGGGAAACCTACAATGAGCAGTTCTTC.

Only one count was recorded for this clone. The rearrangement uses TRBV5-1 and TRBJ1-3; maybe TRBD1 (6 bases). Between the trimmed V and J ends, which lost 0 bases and 2 bases, there was a span of 9 bases. CDR1 is SGHRS, CDR2 YFSETQ, per germline. There are 15 residues in the CDR3. The CDR3 reads CASSLEPGAGNTIYF. DNA for the CDR3: TGCGCCAGCAGCTTGGAACCAGGGGCTGGAAACACCATATATTTT.

The genes are TRBV11-2 and TRBJ1-1; a weak D match, TRBD1 (5 bases). With 3 bases removed from V and 0 bases from J, the gap between germline ends came to 17 bases. Germline-derived CDR1 and CDR2 are SGHAT and FQNNGV. The CDR3 extends over 17 amino acids. The chain's CDR3 is CASSLGSWGGMNTEAFF. The CDR3 DNA reads TGTGCCAGCAGCTTGGGTTCTTGGGGCGGAATGAACACTGAAGCTTTCTTT.

The chain uses TRBV10-3 and TRBJ1-1, with D unresolved. This CDR3 is built from 13 residues. The germline V gene has CDR1 ENHRY and CDR2 SYGVKD. The V end lost 6 bases, the J end lost 1 base, and 9 bases lay between the germline ends. Here the CDR3 reads CAISYEENTEAFF. For the CDR3, the DNA is TGTGCCATCAGCTACGAAGAGAACACTGAAGCTTTCTTT.

CDR3 sequence reads: CASGTGVYGNTIYF. The DNA for the CDR3 is TGCGCCAGCGGCACCGGGGTCTATGGAAACACCATATATTTT. The chain couples TRBV5-1 to TRBJ1-3; D unresolved. This CDR3 has 14 residues. CDR1 SGHRS and CDR2 YFSETQ come from the germline V gene. With 7 bases removed from V and 3 bases from J, the gap between germline ends came to 14 bases. The variable domain in full, with the rest retrieved from reference TRBV5-1 and TRBJ1-3, is KAGVTQTPRYLIKTRGQQVTLSCSPISGHRSVSWYQQTPGQGLQFLFEYFSETQRNKGNFPGRFSGRQFSNSRSEMNVSTLELGDSALYLCASGTGVYGNTIYFGEGSWLTVV.

The chain couples TRBV4-1 to TRBJ2-1; 10 nucleotides line up with TRBD2. CDR3 length: 16 amino acids. Germline V gene lookup returns CDR1 MGHRA and CDR2 YSYEKL. V was clipped by 0 bases and J by 3 bases; unmatched bases: 2. DNA for the CDR3: TGCGCCAGCAGCCAAGAAGGACTAGCGGACTACAATGAGCAGTTCTTC. Translating it yields CASSQEGLADYNEQFF.

The rearrangement uses TRBV6-1 and TRBJ2-7; 7 positions agree with TRBD2. The CDR3 covers 13 residues. The V and J ends lost 1 base and 4 bases, in that order; junction bases with no gene match: 1. Germline V gene lookup returns CDR1 MNHNS and CDR2 SASEGT. The chain's CDR3 is CASSEGTRYEQYF. CDR3 nucleotides: TGTGCCAGCAGTGAAGGGACTAGGTACGAGCAGTACTTC.